This entry lists 15 T cell receptor beta chains sequenced from one sample in a study of cytomegalovirus exposure and HLA in healthy donors. The PCR used 60 Vbeta and 13 Jbeta primers. TCRdb's table, derived via immunoSEQ multiplex PCR, lists solely in-frame clones and lacks some. Altogether around 150,000 clones are present, around 75% being singletons, with the ten largest covering about 8%. The sample was PBMCs. The origin of the receptors is a woman aged 40 to 49 in good health and CMV-seropositive.

This clone has just one count. J is TRBJ2-2 and V is TRBV7-9, with D possibly being TRBD2 (7 bases). The CDR3 sequence is 17 residues long. CDR1 and CDR2 from the germline V gene are SEHNR and FQNEAQ (reference sequence). The ends were cut back, 5 bases at V and 5 bases at J, with 21 bases in the middle. CDR3 sequence: CASSGGGTRKETGELFF. The DNA for the CDR3 is TGTGCCAGCAGCGGGGGGGGCACGCGGAAGGAGACCGGGGAGCTGTTTTTT.

The chain couples TRBV4-3 to TRBJ2-1, with TRBD2 identical over 11 bases. The trim removed 1 base at V and 3 bases at J, leaving 2 bases unmatched. The CDR3 consists of 16 residues. CDR1 LGHNA and CDR2 YSLEER come from the germline V gene. CDR3 sequence reads: CASSQGGTSGYNEQFF. The CDR3 nucleotides are TGCGCCAGCAGCCAAGGGGGGACTAGCGGCTACAATGAGCAGTTCTTC.

The chain is built from TRBV6-5 and TRBJ2-3; 10 bases align to TRBD2. The CDR3 covers 15 residues. V was pared by 4 bases and J by 2 bases, with 3 bases of the junction left unmatched. Per germline, CDR1 MNHEY and CDR2 SVGAGI. The CDR3 sequence is CASSLSGRATDTQYF. In DNA, the CDR3 is TGTGCCAGCAGTTTAAGCGGGAGGGCCACAGATACGCAGTATTTT.

Concerning this clone: Sequence at one end of the junction differs from germline and may be a read error. This specimen includes other DNA sequences encoding the same CDR3. The CDR3 region has the DNA TGTGCCAGCTCACCACAGCGGAGCACAGATACGCAATATTTT. It encodes CASSPQRSTDTQYF. The chain joins TRBV18 to TRBJ2-3, with a weak D call TRBD2 (5 bases). Germline V gives CDR1 KGHSH, CDR2 LQKENI. The CDR3 is 14 amino acids.

The chain carries TRBV2 and TRBJ1-4; TRBD1 aligns across 11 bases. Looked up from germline, CDR1 is SNHLY and CDR2 is FYNNEI. There are 15 residues in the CDR3. With V trimmed by 7 bases and J by 0 bases, 1 base remained unmatched. Here the CDR3 DNA reads TGTGCCAGCACGGGACAGGGGGCAACTAATGAAAAACTGTTTTTT. The encoded protein is CASTGQGATNEKLFF.

Here the CDR3 reads CASSPPGSGWDGYTF. The CDR3 nucleotides are TGTGCCAGCAGCCCCCCTGGCTCAGGGTGGGATGGCTACACCTTC. V is TRBV16 and J is TRBJ1-2, with a tentative D call TRBD1 (5 bases). This CDR3 contains 15 residues. V gave up 4 bases and J gave up 6 bases, with 18 bases separating them. Germline assignment: CDR1 KGHSY and CDR2 FQNENV.

The chain links TRBV5-1 to TRBJ2-1; 12 nucleotides agree with TRBD2. The V and J ends lost 3 bases and 4 bases, in that order; junction bases with no gene match: 5. CDR3 length equals 16 residues. CDR1 and CDR2 from the germline V gene are SGHRS and YFSETQ. For the CDR3, the DNA is TGCGCCAGCAGCTCACAAGGGACTAGCGGGTACAATGAGCAGTTCTTC. Protein product: CASSSQGTSGYNEQFF.

This clone was counted between two and nine times. The CDR3 spells CASSQGDYQETQYF. CDR3 DNA sequence: TGCGCCAGCAGCCAAGGTGACTATCAAGAGACCCAGTACTTC. The chain joins TRBV4-1 to TRBJ2-5; D is possibly TRBD2 (5 bases). The CDR3 length is 14 residues. Germline V gives CDR1 MGHRA, CDR2 YSYEKL. The germline V and J ends were trimmed by 1 base and 2 bases, with 8 bases remaining between them.

The chain employs TRBV18 and TRBJ2-1; TRBD2 might be the D (6 bases). Germline lookup yields CDR1 KGHSH and CDR2 LQKENI. CDR3 length: 11 amino acids. The ends were cut back, 6 bases at V and 8 bases at J, with 8 bases in the middle. The CDR3 coding sequence is TGTGCCAGCTCCGGGAGCTATGAGCAGTTCTTC. Translation: CASSGSYEQFF.

The genes are TRBV6-6 and TRBJ1-2, with TRBD1 matching over 10 bases. The V gene's germline CDR1 is MNHNY and CDR2 SVGAGI (reference sequence). The CDR3 is made up of 15 amino acids. Trimming took 2 bases from V and 3 from J; bases not matched to a gene: 3. The CDR3 nucleotides read TGTGCCAGCAGTTACCCCGGACAGGGGGACTATGGCTACACCTTC. Translated, it gives CASSYPGQGDYGYTF.

This clone was found a few times. The chain couples TRBV10-3 to TRBJ1-2, with D tentatively TRBD1 (6 bases). Trimming shortened V by 6 bases and J by 4 bases, and 18 bases separated the two germline ends. The CDR3 contains 15 residues. Germline CDR1 and CDR2: ENHRY and SYGVKD. The CDR3 nucleotides are TGTGCCATCAGGGGAGCGGGACAAACGACCTATGGCTACACCTTC. It codes for CAIRGAGQTTYGYTF.

The chain carries TRBV19 and TRBJ1-5; no definite D call. Germline assignment: CDR1 LNHDA and CDR2 SQIVND (reference sequence). The ends were cut back, 5 bases at V and 6 bases at J, with 8 bases in the middle. The CDR3 has 12 amino acids. The CDR3 loop reads CASSGQAQPQHF. The DNA of the CDR3 is TGTGCCAGTAGTGGTCAGGCTCAGCCCCAGCATTTT.

This rearrangement joins TRBV5-8 to TRBJ1-1; TRBD1 agrees at 7 bases. The CDR3 spans 16 residues. From germline, CDR1 is SGHTS and CDR2 YDEGEE. V lost 2 bases to trimming and J lost 4 bases; unmatched junction nucleotides: 11. CDR3 nucleotide sequence: TGTGCCAGCAGCTTAAGTTGGGGACAGAGGGCCACTGAAGCTTTCTTT. It translates to CASSLSWGQRATEAFF.

The rearrangement links TRBV15 to TRBJ2-3; 8 positions match TRBD2. The trim removed 6 bases at V and 2 bases at J, leaving 10 bases unmatched. The CDR3 length is 16 residues. Germline CDR1 and CDR2: LNHNV and YYDKDF (reference sequence). The CDR3 loop reads CATRGWEAGDTDTQYF. Written as DNA, the CDR3 is TGTGCCACCAGGGGATGGGAAGCGGGGGACACAGATACGCAGTATTTT.

This rearrangement joins TRBV28 to TRBJ2-3; 7 nucleotides agree with TRBD1. V trimming: 7 bases; J trimming: 8 bases; junction bases outside the gene matches: 9. The CDR3 loop spans 13 amino acids. Germline loops: CDR1 MDHEN, CDR2 SYDVKM. CDR3 protein: CASNLQGVRTQYF. As DNA, the CDR3 is TGTGCCAGCAACCTGCAGGGGGTCCGTACGCAGTATTTT.